The 26 T cell receptor beta chains in this list originate from one sample, sequenced in a study of T cell responses to AZD1222 COVID-19 vaccine (dated by TCRdb to the early 2020s). Receptor amplification or capture employed the immunoSEQ multiplex PCR assay. TCRdb obtained this table from immuneACCESS and retained in-frame rearrangements with V and J assigned. These tables miss some clones; where compared with another copy, unresolved V genes account for less than half of the shortfall, and the remainder is unexplained. The sample data list more than 100,000 clones, and roughly nine tenths of these were observed just once. The ten largest clones represent around 4.5% of the sample. The time point label on this specimen signifies: baseline before first vaccination. The input for sequencing was peripheral blood, taken on day 0 of AZD1222 vaccination. The receptors were sampled from an adult in good health.

The rearrangement uses TRBV7-9 and TRBJ2-3, with 11 bases aligning to TRBD2. V gave up 8 bases and J gave up 5 bases; unmatched junction bases: 9. Germline CDR1 SEHNR, CDR2 FQNEAQ (reference sequence). CDR3 size: 15 residues. The CDR3 DNA sequence: TGTGCCAGCGGCGAGGGACTAGCGGTAATAGATACGCAGTATTTT. It encodes CASGEGLAVIDTQYF.

The chain uses TRBV12-3 or TRBV12-4 and TRBJ2-5; tentative D call: TRBD1 (5 bases). V dropped 7 bases and J dropped 4 bases, with 13 bases sitting between them. This CDR3 contains 13 residues. CDR3 residues: CASNPRGGETQYF. The CDR3 nucleotides read TGTGCCAGCAACCCTAGGGGTGGAGAGACCCAGTACTTC.

The chain combines TRBV27 with TRBJ2-5, with unresolved D. The V end lost 2 bases, the J end lost 5 bases, and 9 bases lay between the germline ends. CDR1 is MNHEY and CDR2 is SMNVEV in the germline V gene (reference sequence). The CDR3 is made up of 13 amino acids. In nucleotides, the CDR3 is TGTGCCAGCAGTTTAATCCTGGGGGAGACCCAGTACTTC. This gives the protein CASSLILGETQYF.

The V call is TRBV12-3 or TRBV12-4, the J call TRBJ1-3, with no clear D. The V end lost 1 base, the J end lost 5 bases, and 6 bases lay between the germline ends. This CDR3 has 13 residues. The CDR3 sequence: CASSLGGRNTIYF. Written as DNA, the CDR3 is TGTGCCAGCAGTTTAGGAGGGAGAAACACCATATATTTT.

The chain has TRBV30 and TRBJ1-4, with TRBD1 matching 7 bases. V trimming: 1 base; J trimming: 7 bases; junction bases outside the gene matches: 6. Looked up from germline, CDR1 is GTSNPN and CDR2 is SVGIG (reference sequence). The CDR3 is made up of 14 amino acids. CDR3 loop: CAWSEGTAIEKLFF. CDR3 DNA sequence: TGTGCCTGGAGTGAGGGGACAGCCATTGAAAAACTGTTTTTT.

The chain uses TRBV2 and TRBJ2-7, with D tentatively TRBD2 (5 bases). V lost 5 bases and J lost 2, with 13 bases in between. This CDR3 contains 14 residues. Germline V gives CDR1 SNHLY, CDR2 FYNNEI. The CDR3 sequence is CASSIGGRAYEQYF. In DNA, the CDR3 is TGTGCCAGCAGTATTGGCGGGCGAGCCTACGAGCAGTACTTC. The whole variable domain, filled in from reference TRBV2 and TRBJ2-7, reads EPEVTQTPSHQVTQMGQEVILRCVPISNHLYFYWYRQILGQKVEFLVSFYNNEISEKSEIFDDQFSVERPDGSNFTLKIRSTKLEDSAMYFCASSIGGRAYEQYFGPGTRLTVT.

The rearrangement links TRBV24-1 to TRBJ2-7; TRBD2 is a possible D gene (5 bases). V lost 11 bases to trimming and J lost 3 bases, with 13 bases between them. CDR3 length: 12 amino acids. Germline values: CDR1 KGHDR, CDR2 SFDVKD. The CDR3 sequence: CANKGGYYEQYF. The DNA of the CDR3 is TGTGCCAACAAAGGAGGATACTACGAGCAGTACTTC.

V usage is TRBV2 and J usage is TRBJ1-6; D perhaps matches TRBD1 (6 bases). Germline V gene data show CDR1 as SNHLY and CDR2 as FYNNEI. Deletions cut 0 bases from V and 10 bases from J, with 25 bases between. This CDR3 comprises 19 residues. The CDR3 sequence: CASSEALYGRGRAGSPLHF. CDR3 DNA sequence: TGTGCCAGCAGTGAAGCCCTTTACGGACGGGGGCGTGCGGGATCACCCCTCCACTTT.

V is TRBV11-2 and J is TRBJ2-3; TRBD2 might be the D (7 bases). The germline V and J ends were trimmed by 5 bases and 1 base, with 19 bases remaining between them. Per the germline V gene, CDR1 is SGHAT and CDR2 is FQNNGV. The CDR3 covers 17 residues. In DNA, the CDR3 is TGTGCCAGCAGCCCCGTCCGGTTCGGGGGGCGCACAGATACGCAGTATTTT. This sequence encodes CASSPVRFGGRTDTQYF.

This clone was detected once. This sequence joins TRBV6-5 and TRBJ2-7; either TRBD1 or TRBD2 may supply D (5 bases each). V gave up 4 bases and J gave up 4 bases, with 14 bases separating them. The germline gives CDR1 MNHEY, CDR2 SVGAGI. The CDR3 covers 14 residues. This CDR3 is CASSSAGTEYEQYF. CDR3 coding DNA: TGTGCCAGCAGTTCCGCCGGGACCGAGTACGAGCAGTACTTC.

The rearrangement joins TRBV6-4 to TRBJ2-7; 10 nucleotides agree with TRBD2. The germline V gene has CDR1 MRHNA and CDR2 SNTAGT. The CDR3 length is 15 residues. V dropped 4 bases and J dropped 4; count of bases not matched to a gene: 7. CDR3 sequence (DNA): TGTGCCAGCAGTGGTCGAGCGGGAGGGGGGTACGAGCAGTACTTC. Translation: CASSGRAGGGYEQYF.

V is TRBV7-2 and J is TRBJ2-2; D may be TRBD2 (5 bases). V gave up 1 base and J gave up 2 bases, with 11 bases separating them. Germline loops: CDR1 SGHTA, CDR2 FQGNSA. The CDR3 is made up of 16 amino acids. The CDR3 sequence is CASSLGGIYNTGELFF. CDR3 in DNA: TGTGCCAGCAGCTTAGGAGGGATCTACAACACCGGGGAGCTGTTTTTT.

The V call is TRBV27, the J call TRBJ1-2; D gene uncertain. Germline lookup yields CDR1 MNHEY and CDR2 SMNVEV (reference sequence). CDR3 length: 15 amino acids. V lost 6 bases to trimming and J lost 5 bases, with 19 bases between them. The CDR3 spells CASSQDGGRAYGYTF. For the CDR3, the DNA is TGTGCCAGCAGCCAGGACGGCGGTAGGGCTTATGGCTACACCTTC.

The rearrangement joins TRBV18 to TRBJ2-2; the match to TRBD1 covers 11 bases. From germline, CDR1 is KGHSH and CDR2 LQKENI. Trimming cost V 6 bases and J 4 bases; bases outside gene matches: 7. This CDR3 spans 16 amino acids. DNA for the CDR3: TGTGCCAGCTCGCCCCTAGGGACAGGGGGCACCGGGGAGCTGTTTTTT. Its protein is CASSPLGTGGTGELFF.

This chain links TRBV30 with TRBJ1-6; TRBD1 matches at 8 bases. Looked up from germline, CDR1 is GTSNPN and CDR2 is SVGIG (reference sequence). The CDR3 has 14 amino acids. V lost 1 base and J lost 7; bases outside the gene matches: 3. CDR3 sequence reads: CAWSGQGANSPLHF. CDR3 DNA: TGTGCCTGGAGTGGGCAGGGGGCGAATTCACCCCTCCACTTT.

V and J are TRBV10-3 and TRBJ2-3; the match to TRBD2 covers 10 bases. Looked up from germline, CDR1 is ENHRY and CDR2 is SYGVKD. The V segment lost 0 bases and the J segment 3 bases; nucleotides outside the gene matches: 6. The CDR3 is made up of 17 amino acids. This CDR3 is CAISESLKLAGTDTQYF. Written as DNA, the CDR3 is TGTGCCATCAGTGAGTCCCTAAAACTAGCGGGAACAGATACGCAGTATTTT.

The rearrangement uses TRBV7-2 and TRBJ1-2; weak D call: TRBD1 (5 bases). The CDR3 is made up of 16 amino acids. V lost 5 bases and J lost 0, with 16 bases in between. From germline, CDR1 is SGHTA and CDR2 FQGNSA. CDR3 in amino acids: CASSVVGTEANYGYTF. As DNA, the CDR3 is TGTGCCAGCAGCGTTGTCGGGACGGAGGCTAACTATGGCTACACCTTC.

This chain links TRBV2 with TRBJ2-7; D unresolved. Germline V gives CDR1 SNHLY, CDR2 FYNNEI. The V gene lost 4 bases and the J gene lost 3 bases, with 13 bases spanning the gap. The CDR3 is 14 residues long. CDR3 protein: CASSGVARVYEQYF. DNA of the CDR3: TGTGCCAGCAGTGGAGTTGCCAGAGTCTACGAGCAGTACTTC.

The V and J genes are TRBV7-7 and TRBJ2-5; a possible D gene is TRBD1 (5 bases). Trimming left V 5 bases short and J 5 bases short, with 15 bases between. The CDR3 is 14 residues long. Germline V gene lookup returns CDR1 SSHAT and CDR2 FNYEAQ (reference sequence). CDR3 DNA sequence: TGTGCCAGCAGCCCCCGGACACATTTGGAGACCCAGTACTTC. As protein: CASSPRTHLETQYF.

This rearrangement joins TRBV28 to TRBJ1-4; no firm D call. The length of the CDR3 is 13 residues. V was pared by 5 bases and J by 7 bases, with 11 bases between. Germline CDR1 and CDR2: MDHEN and SYDVKM. As DNA, the CDR3 is TGTGCCAGCAGTGGGTCCTTGGGTGAAAAACTGTTTTTT. Protein product: CASSGSLGEKLFF.

V and J are TRBV6-1 and TRBJ2-7; TRBD2 matches at 7 bases. CDR3 length equals 14 residues. Germline V gene sequence: CDR1 MNHNS, CDR2 SASEGT. With V trimmed by 0 bases and J by 7 bases, 6 bases remained unmatched. The CDR3 loop reads CASSEAVAGVEQYF. The CDR3 DNA is TGTGCCAGCAGTGAAGCTGTCGCGGGAGTTGAGCAGTACTTC.

This chain connects TRBV3-1 (or the pseudogene TRBV3-2) to TRBJ1-2; 7 bases align to TRBD1. This CDR3 region has 18 residues. Germline values: CDR1 LGHDT, CDR2 YNNKEL (reference sequence). Losses at the gene ends were 2 bases for V and 4 bases for J; bases not matched to a gene: 16. CDR3 bases: TGTGCCAGCAGCCAATCATTTAGTCGGACAGGAGGTATCTATGGCTACACCTTC. This translates into CASSQSFSRTGGIYGYTF.

This rearrangement joins TRBV27 to TRBJ1-4, with D tentatively TRBD1 (5 bases). V was clipped by 5 bases and J by 2 bases, with 9 bases between them. From germline, CDR1 is MNHEY and CDR2 SMNVEV (reference sequence). The CDR3 has 14 amino acids. The CDR3 DNA follows: TGTGCCAGCAGTACGACAGTGACTAATGAAAAACTGTTTTTT. This sequence encodes CASSTTVTNEKLFF.

The chain recombines TRBV27 with TRBJ2-2; no clear D gene. Trimming took 6 bases from V and 4 from J, leaving 9 bases between them. The CDR3 totals 13 residues. The germline V gene encodes CDR1 MNHEY and CDR2 SMNVEV (reference sequence). CDR3 in DNA: TGTGCCAGCAGCCGGGCCGGCACCGGGGAGCTGTTTTTT. This sequence encodes CASSRAGTGELFF.

The chain joins TRBV10-3 to TRBJ1-2; D might be TRBD1 (5 bases). This CDR3 contains 13 residues. Between the trimmed V and J ends, which lost 10 bases and 1 base, there was a span of 13 bases. Per the germline V gene, CDR1 is ENHRY and CDR2 is SYGVKD. The CDR3, as DNA: TGTGCCAGCCAGGGCTCCGATAACTATGGCTACACCTTC. It is translated as CASQGSDNYGYTF.

The chain joins TRBV27 to TRBJ2-7, with 7 bases fitting TRBD1. This CDR3 is 14 amino acids long. Germline CDR1 MNHEY, CDR2 SMNVEV (reference sequence). Losses at the gene ends were 2 bases for V and 4 bases for J; bases not matched to a gene: 5. The CDR3 region is CASSLRGRPYEQYF. CDR3 DNA: TGTGCCAGCAGTTTAAGGGGGCGGCCGTACGAGCAGTACTTC.